This T cell receptor beta chain is from a study of blood T cell repertoires in COVID-19. Study-wide context: COVID-19 samples, acute and convalescent, were from the United States, Italy and Spain. Sample material is recorded as cDNA or gDNA derived from T cells, B-cell-depleted T cells, or PBMCs.

In the original processing: Reference gene primers were amplified, and this amplification served to estimate nucleated cell counts. The table came from immunoSEQ multiplex PCR; TCRdb's copy has only in-frame clones and leaves some out. The DNA was the basis for D and trimming; V, J and clone size are from that table. Of roughly 34,000 clones in the sample, about 85% are singletons; the top ten hold around 25%. Germline loops: CDR1 SNHLY, CDR2 FYNNEI. V lost 3 bases, J lost 5 bases, and 5 bases stayed unmatched. This CDR3 spans 15 amino acids. Material: peripheral blood. The chain has TRBV2 and TRBJ2-2; 8 bases match TRBD2. This clonotype was obtained from a woman of 80 years or more with active or convalescent COVID-19. The CDR3 loop is CASSDRGGGTGELFF. DNA of the CDR3: TGTGCCAGCAGTGACCGGGGCGGGGGGACCGGGGAGCTGTTTTTT.